The clone carrying this T cell receptor (beta chain) has only one observation. Its cognate antigen is unknown. Trimming removed 4 bases from V and 0 bases from J; junction bases left unmatched: 10. Germline assignment: CDR1 MNHNS and CDR2 SASEGT. CDR3 size: 17 residues. This specimen comes from a study of PD-1 blockade in classical Hodgkin lymphoma. The time point: cycle 4 day 1 (C4D1), after more than five weeks of nivolumab. Relapse was seen in all patients after autologous stem cell transplantation, and brentuximab vedotin exposure was variable. With magnetic negative selection, CD4+ T cells were purified from PBMCs that had been thawed. Whole-study findings and limits: Reported baseline diversity: healthy donors highest, relapsed/refractory patients lowest.

Here immunoSEQ multiplex PCR was the method, and the copy in TCRdb shows in-frame clones only, minus some. This sample has tens of thousands of clones, with around 80% found just once. Sample: CD4+ T cells from blood, taken before the fourth cycle of nivolumab. The V call is TRBV6-1, the J call TRBJ2-3, with 7 nucleotides matching TRBD2. This receptor was taken from a human donor with classical Hodgkin lymphoma. The CDR3, as DNA: TGTGCCAGCAGTGCGAGGAGCGGGGCCCTAAGCACAGATACGCAGTATTTT. The encoded protein is CASSARSGALSTDTQYF.